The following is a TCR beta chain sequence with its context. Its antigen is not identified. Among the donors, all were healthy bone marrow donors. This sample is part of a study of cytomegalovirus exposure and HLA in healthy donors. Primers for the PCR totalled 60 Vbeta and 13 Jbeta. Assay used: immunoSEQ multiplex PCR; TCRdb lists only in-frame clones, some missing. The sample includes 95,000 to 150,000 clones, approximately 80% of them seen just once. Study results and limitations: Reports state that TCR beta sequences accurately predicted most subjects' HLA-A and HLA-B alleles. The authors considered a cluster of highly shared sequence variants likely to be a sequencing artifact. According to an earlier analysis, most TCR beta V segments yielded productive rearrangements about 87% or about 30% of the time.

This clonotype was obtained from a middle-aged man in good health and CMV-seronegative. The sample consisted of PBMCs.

The CDR3 coding sequence is TGCGCCAGCAGCCAAGGTCCTAGCGGGGACCCCACAGATACGCAGTATTTT. Its protein is CASSQGPSGDPTDTQYF. This sequence joins TRBV4-3 and TRBJ2-3; 9 bases match TRBD2. Germline trimming cut 1 base from V and 2 bases from J; bases unmatched to any gene: 7. The CDR3 contains 17 residues. Germline V gene data show CDR1 as LGHNA and CDR2 as YSLEER.